This T cell receptor beta chain was captured by sequencing in a study of blood T cell repertoires in COVID-19. The germline CDR1 and CDR2 sequences are LGHDT and YNNKEL (reference sequence). This CDR3 comprises 16 residues. V lost 0 bases to trimming and J lost 4 bases, with 15 bases between them. Clones were sequenced by immunoSEQ multiplex PCR, and TCRdb holds only the in-frame ones, with some missing. The sample has around 120,000 clones; over 70% are singletons. Material: peripheral blood. J is TRBJ1-1 and V is TRBV3-1 (or the pseudogene TRBV3-2); D unclear. This TCR came from a woman aged 70-85 years with acute or convalescent COVID-19. The CDR3: CASSQDRTGSGTEAFF. The CDR3 DNA is TGTGCCAGCAGCCAAGATAGGACGGGGAGCGGCACTGAAGCTTTCTTT.